These 7 T cell receptor beta chains originate from one sample sequenced in a study of blood T cell repertoires in COVID-19. Some clones are missing from TCRdb's copy, which holds only in-frame ones; the method was immunoSEQ multiplex PCR. The sample yields 310,000 or so clones, 70% to 90% seen once. Material: PBMCs or T cells enriched from blood (not recorded which). The receptors come from a woman younger than 30 who had recovered from COVID-19.

The rearrangement uses TRBV5-1 and TRBJ1-1, with D tentatively TRBD1 (5 bases). Trimming left V 4 bases short and J 4 bases short, with 11 bases between. The CDR3 has 13 amino acids. Germline loops: CDR1 SGHRS, CDR2 YFSETQ. CDR3 in amino acids: CASSPGDGTEAFF. DNA for the CDR3: TGCGCCAGCAGCCCGGGGGACGGCACTGAAGCTTTCTTT.

The chain carries TRBV14 and TRBJ2-5, with TRBD2 identical over 14 bases. The CDR3 is 17 residues long. The V gene's germline CDR1 is SGHDN and CDR2 FVKESK. V lost 4 bases, J lost 5 bases, and 9 bases stayed unmatched. CDR3 nucleotides: TGTGCCAGCAGCCCTCGGACTAGCGGGGGGTCTTGGGAGACCCAGTACTTC. Its translation: CASSPRTSGGSWETQYF.

This clone was observed once. V usage is TRBV3-1 (or the pseudogene TRBV3-2) and J usage is TRBJ2-1; 9 bases are a match to TRBD2. The germline CDR1 and CDR2 sequences are LGHDT and YNNKEL (reference sequence). Unmatched junction bases numbered 12, after V lost 4 bases and J lost 5 bases. There are 17 residues in the CDR3. CDR3 amino acids: CASSPRLPLAGNNEQFF. CDR3 sequence (DNA): TGTGCCAGCAGCCCCCGCCTCCCGCTAGCGGGAAACAATGAGCAGTTCTTC.

This chain uses TRBV28 with TRBJ2-1; D ambiguous. The V gene's germline CDR1 is MDHEN and CDR2 SYDVKM. V was trimmed by 3 bases and J by 4 bases, leaving 7 bases between them. This CDR3 has 13 amino acids. The CDR3 loop is CASSFSVYNEQFF. The DNA of the CDR3 is TGTGCCAGCAGTTTCTCCGTGTACAATGAGCAGTTCTTC. Using reference TRBV28 and TRBJ2-1 for the parts outside the CDR3, the full variable domain is DVKVTQSSRYLVKRTGEKVFLECVQDMDHENMFWYRQDPGLGLRLIYFSYDVKMKEKGDIPEGYSVSREKKERFSLILESASTNQTSMYLCASSFSVYNEQFFGPGTRLTVL.

This clone was seen just once. The genes are TRBV19 and TRBJ1-1; perhaps TRBD1 as D (5 bases). Germline CDR1 and CDR2: LNHDA and SQIVND (reference sequence). This CDR3 contains 16 residues. Between the trimmed V and J ends, which lost 6 bases and 5 bases, there was a span of 22 bases. CDR3 coding DNA: TGTGCCAGTAGAAGAGGGGCAGGGAGGGATTTAACTGAAGCTTTCTTT. It yields the protein CASRRGAGRDLTEAFF.

The V and J genes are TRBV2 and TRBJ1-4; D is possibly TRBD1 (5 bases). V dropped 6 bases and J dropped 7 bases, with 12 bases sitting between them. Germline V lookup: CDR1 SNHLY, CDR2 FYNNEI. The CDR3 extends over 13 amino acids. The CDR3 reads CASSPGGGEKLFF. The CDR3 region has the DNA TGTGCCAGCAGCCCTGGGGGAGGTGAAAAACTGTTTTTT.

The chain combines TRBV30 with TRBJ1-1, with 8 bases aligning to TRBD1. CDR1 and CDR2 from the germline V gene are GTSNPN and SVGIG (reference sequence). V gave up 1 base and J gave up 5 bases; unmatched junction bases: 3. The CDR3 loop spans 13 amino acids. CDR3 amino acids: CAWSGRGQTEAFF. As DNA, the CDR3 is TGTGCCTGGAGTGGCAGGGGGCAAACTGAAGCTTTCTTT.